The 32 T cell receptor beta chains presented below share a single source sample, sequenced in a study of lung T cells in sarcoidosis with Löfgren's syndrome. TCRdb recomputed calls from the reads with MiXCR, one row per CDR3 protein. The sample holds some 21,000 distinct CDR3 sequences; around 20% are singletons and the top ten take around 0.77%. Sequencing was performed on CD4+ T cells from bronchoalveolar lavage. The source of these receptors is a human donor with sarcoidosis (Löfgren's syndrome or another form), or a control subject (not recorded which).

This clonotype rates as medium-sized. The chain joins TRBV7-2 to TRBJ1-5; a possible D gene is TRBD1 (6 bases). V was shortened by 4 bases and J by 0 bases, with 10 bases between the two germline ends. This CDR3 is 15 amino acids long. From germline, CDR1 is SGHTA and CDR2 FQGNSA. CDR3 residues: CASSWKGDSNQPQHF. CDR3 DNA: TGTGCCAGCAGCTGGAAGGGGGATAGCAATCAGCCCCAGCATTTT. The variable domain in full, completed from reference TRBV7-2 and TRBJ1-5, reads GAGVSQSPSNKVTEKGKDVELRCDPISGHTALYWYRQSLGQGLEFLIYFQGNSAPDKSGLPSDRFSAERTGGSVSTLTIQRTQQEDSAVYLCASSWKGDSNQPQHFGDGTRLSIL.

Note on this clonotype: A much larger clone lies a single base off, so this may be a read error. This chain uses TRBV20-1 with TRBJ2-7; the D gene is possibly TRBD2 (6 bases). This CDR3 comprises 11 residues. The germline V gene has CDR1 DFQATT and CDR2 SNEGSKA (reference sequence). The CDR3 loop reads CAPRGTYKQYF. The DNA for the CDR3 is TGCGCCCCCCGCGGGACCTACAAGCAGTACTTC.

This clonotype was detected many times. The chain employs TRBV18 and TRBJ2-7; tentatively, D is TRBD1 (5 bases). The CDR3 spans 16 residues. The germline V gene encodes CDR1 KGHSH and CDR2 LQKENI. Trimming left V 3 bases short and J 0 bases short, with 15 bases between. DNA for the CDR3: TGTGCCAGCTCACCTGACACCTACAGGAGCTCCTACGAGCAGTACTTC. It translates to CASSPDTYRSSYEQYF.

This clonotype was observed at least ten times. The chain has TRBV7-8 and TRBJ1-3; no reliable D call. There are 16 residues in the CDR3. V lost 5 bases and J lost 0, with 14 bases in between. Per the germline V gene, CDR1 is SGHVS and CDR2 is FQNEAQ. CDR3 in amino acids: CASSDLRAVSGNTIYF. CDR3 in DNA: TGTGCCAGCAGCGACCTCCGCGCGGTCTCTGGAAACACCATATATTTT.

Many counts were recorded for this clonotype. This rearrangement joins TRBV6-6 to TRBJ1-6; D gene unclear. CDR3 length equals 15 residues. V lost 0 bases to trimming and J lost 9 bases, with 12 bases between them. CDR1 is MNHNY and CDR2 is SVGAGI in the germline V gene (reference sequence). CDR3 residues: CASSYSGGKGSPLHF. DNA for the CDR3: TGTGCCAGCAGTTACTCAGGAGGGAAGGGTTCACCCCTCCACTTT.

The chain has TRBV18 and TRBJ2-7, with 7 bases aligning to TRBD1. Germline CDR1 and CDR2: KGHSH and LQKENI. Unmatched junction bases numbered 11, after V lost 3 bases and J lost 9 bases. CDR3 length: 14 residues. The CDR3 loop reads CASSPYVDKGAQYF. CDR3 bases: TGTGCCAGCTCACCGTACGTCGACAAGGGGGCGCAGTACTTC.

This clonotype came up many times. The rearrangement links TRBV4-2 to TRBJ2-5; no firm D call. Germline assignment: CDR1 LGHNA and CDR2 YNFKEQ. The V end lost 4 bases, the J end lost 1 base, and 19 bases lay between the germline ends. This CDR3 has 17 residues. The DNA for the CDR3 is TGTGCCAGCAGCCGCGTAAGCACGTCTGAGCTCCAAGAGACCCAGTACTTC. It is translated as CASSRVSTSELQETQYF.

At least ten counts were recorded for this clonotype. The CDR3 reads CASSPTGLLTRTQYF. The CDR3 DNA sequence: TGTGCCAGCAGCCCAACCGGACTTCTGACGCGTACGCAGTATTTT. This sequence joins TRBV7-2 and TRBJ2-3; TRBD2 might be the D (5 bases). CDR1 and CDR2 from the germline V gene are SGHTA and FQGNSA. V lost 5 bases, J lost 8 bases, and 20 bases lay in between. This CDR3 spans 15 amino acids.

This chain connects TRBV19 to TRBJ2-3, with 9 bases that match TRBD1. The CDR3 sequence is 14 residues long. V trimming: 4 bases; J trimming: 5 bases; junction bases outside the gene matches: 4. Germline CDR1 LNHDA, CDR2 SQIVND (reference sequence). CDR3: CASSRTGGEDTQYF. The CDR3, as DNA: TGTGCCAGTAGTAGAACAGGGGGCGAAGATACGCAGTATTTT.

This clonotype has at least ten counts. The chain recombines TRBV5-4 with TRBJ1-1; no clear D. V was pared by 2 bases and J by 5 bases, with 7 bases between. CDR3 length: 12 amino acids. Germline V lookup: CDR1 SGHNT, CDR2 YYREEE (reference sequence). CDR3 DNA: TGTGCCAGCAGCTTAGTCGGAACTGAAGCTTTCTTT. Its translation: CASSLVGTEAFF.

By sample share, this clonotype is medium-sized. This chain joins TRBV20-1 and TRBJ2-1; 12 positions agree with TRBD2. With 3 bases clipped from V and 4 bases from J, the junction kept 10 bases outside the gene matches. The CDR3 totals 17 residues. Germline V lookup: CDR1 DFQATT, CDR2 SNEGSKA (reference sequence). The CDR3 region has the DNA TGCAGTGCTAGCTCGCTAGCGGGAGGGAGTGGTTACAATGAGCAGTTCTTC. Translating gives CSASSLAGGSGYNEQFF.

This clonotype is judged medium-sized. The chain recombines TRBV28 with TRBJ2-4, with D perhaps assigned TRBD1 or TRBD2 (5 bases each). Germline V gene lookup returns CDR1 MDHEN and CDR2 SYDVKM. The V end lost 5 bases, the J end lost 10 bases, and 15 bases lay between the germline ends. This CDR3 has 13 residues. CDR3 region: CASSIPGPQIQYF. The CDR3 nucleotides read TGTGCCAGCAGTATACCGGGACCTCAGATTCAGTACTTC.

This clonotype is termed medium-sized. This sequence joins TRBV7-2 and TRBJ1-3; perhaps TRBD1 as D (5 bases). The V and J ends lost 9 bases and 4 bases respectively, with 13 bases between them. The CDR3 loop spans 13 amino acids. The V gene's germline CDR1 is SGHTA and CDR2 FQGNSA. The CDR3 reads CASSGQRGNTIYF. CDR3 in DNA: TGTGCCAGTTCGGGGCAAAGAGGAAACACCATATATTTT.

Judged by abundance, this clonotype is medium-sized. The chain combines TRBV28 with TRBJ1-2; D not certain. V lost 3 bases to trimming and J lost 2 bases, with 13 bases between them. This CDR3 region has 15 residues. Germline-derived CDR1 and CDR2 are MDHEN and SYDVKM. CDR3 region: CASSFRWGRNYGYTF. The CDR3 DNA follows: TGTGCCAGCAGTTTTCGCTGGGGAAGGAACTATGGCTACACCTTC.

The sample holds many counts of this clonotype. V usage is TRBV19 and J usage is TRBJ2-7; D not certain. The CDR3 loop spans 13 amino acids. V was shortened by 6 bases and J by 2 bases, with 11 bases between the two germline ends. Germline-derived CDR1 and CDR2 are LNHDA and SQIVND (reference sequence). The CDR3 nucleotides read TGTGCCAGTAGCGCCCGTCTCCCCTACGAGCAGTACTTC. Protein: CASSARLPYEQYF.

In this sample, this clonotype turned up many times. The DNA of the CDR3 is TGTGCCAGCTCACTCCGGGACAGGGGTTCGTACGAGCAGTACTTC. It codes for CASSLRDRGSYEQYF. This chain connects TRBV18 to TRBJ2-7; 10 bases fit TRBD1. Per germline, CDR1 KGHSH and CDR2 LQKENI. V was clipped by 4 bases and J by 4 bases; unmatched bases: 7. This CDR3 is 15 amino acids long.

This clonotype was counted at least ten times. CDR3 amino acids: CSAGNAGAYEQYF. The DNA of the CDR3 is TGCAGTGCGGGGAACGCAGGGGCCTACGAGCAGTACTTC. The chain is built from TRBV20-1 and TRBJ2-7, with D maybe TRBD1 (6 bases). V lost 6 bases and J 2 bases, leaving 14 bases between the germline ends. The CDR3 totals 13 residues. The germline V gene has CDR1 DFQATT and CDR2 SNEGSKA (reference sequence).

At least ten counts were recorded for this clonotype. The V gene is TRBV20-1, the J gene TRBJ1-5; perhaps TRBD1 as D (6 bases). Trimming cost V 5 bases and J 5 bases, with 22 bases left between them. The CDR3 runs to 16 residues. Germline V gives CDR1 DFQATT, CDR2 SNEGSKA (reference sequence). In nucleotides, the CDR3 is TGCAGTGCTCTAGGGGGGGACCCTTCCTTTGATCAGCCCCAGCATTTT. Protein sequence: CSALGGDPSFDQPQHF.

The CDR3 sequence: CASSVVGGGSSPLHF. Here the CDR3 DNA reads TGTGCCAGCAGCGTCGTGGGAGGGGGCAGCTCACCCCTCCACTTT. The rearrangement links TRBV9 to TRBJ1-6, with 7 bases that match TRBD1. J was trimmed by 10 bases and V by 2 bases; bases with no gene match: 9. The CDR3 extends over 15 amino acids. Germline-derived CDR1 and CDR2 are SGDLS and YYNGEE.

The chain combines TRBV5-4 with TRBJ1-1; TRBD1 matches 7 bases. This CDR3 has 13 amino acids. CDR1 and CDR2 (germline): SGHNT, YYREEE (reference sequence). V shed 0 bases and J 6 bases; nucleotides not matched to a gene: 2. The CDR3 region is CASSLAGGAEAFF. As DNA, the CDR3 is TGTGCCAGCAGCTTGGCAGGGGGTGCTGAAGCTTTCTTT.

V is TRBV29-1 and J is TRBJ2-7, with TRBD2 identical over 8 bases. J gave up 4 bases and V 4 bases, and 3 bases lay outside the gene matches. The CDR3 is 12 residues long. CDR1 and CDR2 from the germline V gene are SQVTM and ANQGSEA. Here the CDR3 DNA reads TGCAGCGTTGTGGGACTAGATTACGAGCAGTACTTC. Protein: CSVVGLDYEQYF.

The count of this clonotype is one. V and J are TRBV19 and TRBJ1-4; D may be TRBD1 (5 bases). The CDR3 length is 15 residues. With 4 bases removed from V and 0 bases from J, the gap between germline ends came to 9 bases. Germline assignment: CDR1 LNHDA and CDR2 SQIVND (reference sequence). This chain's CDR3 is CASSTGTSTNEKLFF. CDR3 coding DNA: TGTGCCAGTAGTACAGGGACTTCAACTAATGAAAAACTGTTTTTT.

This clonotype was seen a few times. The chain links TRBV5-1 to TRBJ1-4, with D unresolved. CDR3 length: 14 amino acids. Germline V gene data show CDR1 as SGHRS and CDR2 as YFSETQ. Trimming pared 2 bases from V and 8 bases from J, leaving 13 bases between. The CDR3 DNA follows: TGCGCCAGCAGCTTCTGGACCCGCGGGGAAAAACTGTTTTTT. Its translation is CASSFWTRGEKLFF.

The J gene is TRBJ2-5, the V gene TRBV24-1, with D possibly matching TRBD1 (6 bases). The V gene's germline CDR1 is KGHDR and CDR2 SFDVKD. CDR3 size: 16 residues. Deletions cut 3 bases from V and 0 bases from J, with 13 bases between. The DNA of the CDR3 is TGTGCCACCAGTGATCCAGGACAGCTGTACCAAGAGACCCAGTACTTC. Translated: CATSDPGQLYQETQYF.

By share, this clonotype ranks as medium-sized. V usage is TRBV6-2 or TRBV6-3 and J usage is TRBJ2-3, with D perhaps given as TRBD1 or TRBD2 (5 bases each). V shed 4 bases and J shed 2 bases, with 13 bases lying between them. The CDR3 is 15 amino acids. Germline V lookup: CDR1 MNHEY, CDR2 SVGEGT. For the CDR3, the DNA is TGTGCCAGCAGTTCCAGAGGGGAGTCCACAGATACGCAGTATTTT. It yields the protein CASSSRGESTDTQYF.

The table lists this clonotype with a few counts. The chain uses TRBV19 and TRBJ2-1; 7 bases agree with TRBD2. This CDR3 comprises 15 residues. Germline V gene sequence: CDR1 LNHDA, CDR2 SQIVND (reference sequence). Losses at the gene ends were 3 bases for V and 2 bases for J; bases not matched to a gene: 4. The CDR3 bases are TGTGCCAGTAGTATGGGGGGGGAACCCTACAATGAGCAGTTCTTC. It translates to CASSMGGEPYNEQFF.

This clonotype has only a few counts. For the CDR3, the DNA is TGTGCCAGCAGCGTAGGCACAGCCAGTAACACTGAAGCTTTCTTT. This codes for CASSVGTASNTEAFF. V and J are TRBV9 and TRBJ1-1; D uncertain. This CDR3 contains 15 residues. Trimming removed 0 bases at V and 2 bases at J, with 11 bases between. Germline CDR1 is SGDLS and CDR2 is YYNGEE.

The chain carries TRBV29-1 and TRBJ2-3; weak D call: TRBD2 (5 bases). V was trimmed by 8 bases and J by 4 bases, leaving 13 bases between them. The CDR3 spans 12 residues. Germline assignment: CDR1 SQVTM and CDR2 ANQGSEA. DNA of the CDR3: TGCAGCCCGTTAGGACTGTCAGATACGCAGTATTTT. It encodes CSPLGLSDTQYF.

This clonotype was seen at least ten times. The chain joins TRBV27 to TRBJ1-3, with unresolved D. The V gene lost 0 bases and the J gene lost 0 bases, with 9 bases spanning the gap. The germline gives CDR1 MNHEY, CDR2 SMNVEV (reference sequence). The CDR3 runs 16 residues. Here the CDR3 reads CASSLSGSLSGNTIYF. The CDR3, as DNA: TGTGCCAGCAGTTTATCCGGCAGCCTCTCTGGAAACACCATATATTTT.

This clonotype was seen repeatedly, ten times or more. The rearrangement links TRBV4-1 to TRBJ2-1, with D possibly being TRBD1 (7 bases). Between the trimmed V and J ends, which lost 4 bases and 10 bases, there was a span of 14 bases. Germline V gives CDR1 MGHRA, CDR2 YSYEKL. The CDR3 loop spans 13 amino acids. CDR3 residues: CASSRTRGAEQFF. The CDR3 DNA sequence: TGCGCCAGCAGCCGAACCAGGGGGGCAGAGCAGTTCTTC.

This clonotype has at least ten counts. The chain joins TRBV4-1 to TRBJ1-5; D unresolved. CDR3 size: 14 residues. The germline V and J ends were trimmed by 1 base and 6 bases, with 10 bases remaining between them. The V gene's germline CDR1 is MGHRA and CDR2 YSYEKL. This CDR3 reads CASSQGREGQPQHF. CDR3 DNA: TGCGCCAGCAGCCAAGGGCGGGAAGGTCAGCCCCAGCATTTT.

The chain recombines TRBV11-2 with TRBJ2-1, with D possibly TRBD2 on 6 matching bases. Looked up from germline, CDR1 is SGHAT and CDR2 is FQNNGV. V lost 2 bases and J 12 bases, leaving 23 bases between the germline ends. This CDR3 spans 16 amino acids. CDR3 in DNA: TGTGCCAGCAGCTTACTGGCGGGGAGCTCCTACAGTGGGCAGTTCTTC. Translation: CASSLLAGSSYSGQFF.